This T cell receptor beta chain is from a study of cytomegalovirus exposure and HLA in healthy donors. Study-wide background: The same platform was used for the 100 to 150 validation repertoires and the 500 to 700 first-cohort repertoires, a later analysis reported.

A remark on this clone: What it recognizes is unknown.

General observations from the study: Cytomegalovirus association was listed for under 200 TCR beta chains. CMV antigen specificity of three CMV-associated chains was confirmed in vitro.

Measured with immunoSEQ multiplex PCR; TCRdb has only the in-frame clones, and not every one. Seen here are about 130,000 clones, 70% to 85% observed once, and the top ten hold 25% to 30%. Germline V gene data show CDR1 as SEHNR and CDR2 as FQNEAQ (reference sequence). The trim removed 7 bases at V and 8 bases at J, leaving 3 bases unmatched. There are 13 residues in the CDR3. This clonotype was obtained from a man aged 25-40 years in good health and CMV-seropositive. The specimen was PBMCs. The chain joins TRBV7-9 to TRBJ2-1; 12 bases match TRBD2. CDR3 sequence reads: CASKRLAGDEQFF. The CDR3 DNA follows: TGTGCCAGCAAGCGACTAGCGGGAGATGAGCAGTTCTTC.